The T cell receptor beta chain under discussion was sequenced for a study of T-cell memory formation after mild COVID-19. About the research overall: Largely donor-specific TCR clusters were found.

TCRdb re-analysed the 5' RACE reads in MiXCR, keeping a single row per CDR3 protein. Of 150,000 to 200,000 distinct CDR3 sequences in the sample, 30% to 35% were seen once. In this sample, this clonotype turned up a few times. V was pared by 4 bases and J by 6 bases, with 2 bases of the junction left unmatched. Germline V CDR1 and CDR2: SGHRS, YFSETQ. This CDR3 is 12 amino acids long. Specimen: PBMCs or a T cell subset sorted from them (not recorded which). The V gene is TRBV5-1, the J gene TRBJ1-1, with 8 bases lining up with TRBD1. This clonotype originated in an adult woman who had mild COVID-19 (a few samples of this study predate the infection). Cell type and time point are not known. CDR3 in amino acids: CASSGQGAEAFF. Here the CDR3 DNA reads TGCGCCAGCAGCGGACAGGGAGCTGAAGCTTTCTTT. The full variable domain, in which reference TRBV5-1 and TRBJ1-1 provide the parts outside the CDR3, is KAGVTQTPRYLIKTRGQQVTLSCSPISGHRSVSWYQQTPGQGLQFLFEYFSETQRNKGNFPGRFSGRQFSNSRSEMNVSTLELGDSALYLCASSGQGAEAFFGQGTRLTVV.